This T cell receptor (beta chain) is drawn from a study of shared clonotypes between healthy human individuals. CDR3 size: 16 residues. With V trimmed by 1 base and J by 5 bases, 8 bases remained unmatched. Germline lookup yields CDR1 SGHTA and CDR2 FQGNSA. It was across several immunoSEQ plates that each subset's genomic DNA was evenly split. In the authors' methods: Without quality scores, immunoSEQ junctional reads could not be filtered like full-length reads. Produced via immunoSEQ multiplex PCR; TCRdb's table is partial and in-frame only. V, J and clone size were drawn from that table, and D and trimming were deduced from the DNA. The sample holds 400,000 to 500,000 clones, 79% seen once. All donors qualified as healthy HIV-negative adults and had experienced no recent acute infections or vaccinations.

The chain is built from TRBV7-2 and TRBJ2-5; 9 bases map to TRBD1. Sequencing was done on a sample of PBMCs. The sequence derives from a woman aged 35 to 49 in good health. Some clones in this sample may be carry-over from other donors' samples. The CDR3 nucleotides read TGTGCCAGCAGCTTAGTAGGGACAGGGTTTTCGGAGACCCAGTACTTC. The encoded protein is CASSLVGTGFSETQYF.